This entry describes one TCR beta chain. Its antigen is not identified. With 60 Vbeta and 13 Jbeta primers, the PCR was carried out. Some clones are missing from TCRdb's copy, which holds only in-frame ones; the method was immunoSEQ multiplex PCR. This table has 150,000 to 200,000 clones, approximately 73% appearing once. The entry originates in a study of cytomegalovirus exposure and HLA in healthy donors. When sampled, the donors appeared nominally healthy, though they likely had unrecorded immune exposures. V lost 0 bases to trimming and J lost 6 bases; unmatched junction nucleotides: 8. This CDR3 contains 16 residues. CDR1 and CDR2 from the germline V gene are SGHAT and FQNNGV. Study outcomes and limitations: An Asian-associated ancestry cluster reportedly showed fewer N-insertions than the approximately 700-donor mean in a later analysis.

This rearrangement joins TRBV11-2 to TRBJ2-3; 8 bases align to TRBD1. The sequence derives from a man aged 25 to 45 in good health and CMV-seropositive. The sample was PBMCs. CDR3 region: CASSLDGRGLGDTQYF. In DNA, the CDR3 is TGTGCCAGCAGCTTAGATGGCAGGGGGCTGGGGGATACGCAGTATTTT.